This section outlines one T cell receptor beta chain sequence together with its context. Its matching antigen is unknown. These data come from a study of T cell repertoires in cytomegalovirus infection. TCRdb re-derived calls from the reads in MiXCR, one entry per CDR3 protein. The sample includes about 830,000 distinct CDR3 sequences, around a third of them seen just once. The CDR3 sequence is 18 residues long. The V segment lost 8 bases and the J segment 1 base; nucleotides outside the gene matches: 14. Specimen: cultured CD8+ T cells from PBMCs, collected from culture after CMV antigen stimulation. This chain uses TRBV12-3 or TRBV12-4 with TRBJ2-2, with TRBD1 identical over 9 bases. The TCR originated in a human donor in good health (CMV status not recorded). Some clones in this sample may be carry-over from other donors' samples. The CDR3 spells CASYGRDRELKNTGELFF. The DNA for the CDR3 is TGTGCCAGCTACGGCCGGGACAGGGAACTCAAGAACACCGGGGAGCTGTTTTTT.